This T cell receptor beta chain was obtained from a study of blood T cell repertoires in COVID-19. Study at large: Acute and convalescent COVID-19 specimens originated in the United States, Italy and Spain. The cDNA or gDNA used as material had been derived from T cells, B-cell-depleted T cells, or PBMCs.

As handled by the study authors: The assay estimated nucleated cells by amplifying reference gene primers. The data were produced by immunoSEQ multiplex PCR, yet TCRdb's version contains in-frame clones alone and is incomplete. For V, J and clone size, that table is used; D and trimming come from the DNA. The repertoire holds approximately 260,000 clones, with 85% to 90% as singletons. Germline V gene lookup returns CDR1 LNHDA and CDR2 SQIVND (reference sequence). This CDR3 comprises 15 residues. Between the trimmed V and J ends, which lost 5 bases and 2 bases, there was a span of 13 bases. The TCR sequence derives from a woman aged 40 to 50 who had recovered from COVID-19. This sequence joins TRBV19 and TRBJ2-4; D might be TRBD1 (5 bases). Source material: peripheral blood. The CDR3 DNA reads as TGTGCCAGTAGTCGGCAGGGTGGGACCAAAAACATTCAGTACTTC. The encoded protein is CASSRQGGTKNIQYF. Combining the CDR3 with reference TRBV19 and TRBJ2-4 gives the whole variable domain DGGITQSPKYLFRKEGQNVTLSCEQNLNHDAMYWYRQDPGQGLRLIYYSQIVNDFQKGDIAEGYSVSREKKESFPLTVTSAQKNPTAFYLCASSRQGGTKNIQYFGAGTRLSVL.